Listed below are T cell receptor beta chains from one sample, sequenced in a study of blood T cell repertoires in COVID-19. The protocol was immunoSEQ multiplex PCR, while the TCRdb copy is restricted to in-frame clones and leaves out a portion. The sample carries over 70,000 clones, around 80% recorded once. Sequenced material: peripheral blood. These receptors all stem from an elderly woman with active or convalescent COVID-19. Both conserved end residues are part of each CDR3. Each record gives: J gene, clone size, D gene, V gene, CDR3 protein, CDR3 DNA. A D gene is named only where the DNA matches it firmly. Size is omitted from some rows. Given values are once, few, many or a class for expanded clones.

j_gene: TRBJ2-3
abundance: few
d_gene: .
v_gene: TRBV6-1
CDR3aa: CASSEARGWRGTDTQYF
CDR3nt: TGTGCCAGCAGTGAAGCCCGAGGCTGGCGGGGAACAGATACGCAGTATTTT

j_gene: TRBJ2-7
abundance: .
d_gene: .
v_gene: TRBV7-8
CDR3aa: CASSLGPGQEQYF
CDR3nt: TGTGCCAGCAGCTTAGGGCCAGGGCAGGAGCAGTACTTC

j_gene: TRBJ2-5
abundance: few
d_gene: TRBD1
v_gene: TRBV27
CDR3aa: CASSKDRKEETQYF
CDR3nt: TGTGCCAGCAGTAAGGACAGGAAAGAAGAGACCCAGTACTTC

j_gene: TRBJ2-2
abundance: .
d_gene: TRBD2
v_gene: TRBV28
CDR3aa: CASSLLAGGYTGELFF
CDR3nt: TGTGCCAGCAGTTTACTAGCGGGGGGGTACACCGGGGAGCTGTTTTTT

j_gene: TRBJ2-3
abundance: .
d_gene: .
v_gene: TRBV7-8
CDR3aa: CASSLVTGSSTDTQYF
CDR3nt: TGTGCCAGCAGCTTAGTTACAGGCTCTAGCACAGATACGCAGTATTTT

j_gene: TRBJ1-1
abundance: .
d_gene: TRBD1
v_gene: TRBV15
CDR3aa: CATSRAITGGTEAFF
CDR3nt: TGTGCCACCAGCAGAGCGATTACAGGGGGCACTGAAGCTTTCTTT

j_gene: TRBJ1-1
abundance: .
d_gene: .
v_gene: TRBV20-1
CDR3aa: CSASDSSNMNTEAFF
CDR3nt: TGCAGTGCTAGTGATAGCTCCAACATGAACACTGAAGCTTTCTTT

j_gene: TRBJ1-1
abundance: .
d_gene: .
v_gene: TRBV13
CDR3aa: CASSSGLGLLSGNSNTEAFF
CDR3nt: TGTGCCAGCAGCTCCGGATTGGGGTTGCTGTCGGGGAACTCAAACACTGAAGCTTTCTTT

j_gene: TRBJ1-6
abundance: .
d_gene: .
v_gene: TRBV18
CDR3aa: CASSPGADNSPLHF
CDR3nt: TGTGCCAGCTCACCAGGGGCGGATAATTCACCCCTCCACTTT

j_gene: TRBJ1-2
abundance: .
d_gene: .
v_gene: TRBV19
CDR3aa: CAIGTRRGNYGYTF
CDR3nt: TGTGCCATAGGGACCCGGAGGGGAAACTATGGCTACACCTTC

j_gene: TRBJ2-7
abundance: once
d_gene: TRBD1
v_gene: TRBV19
CDR3aa: CASTPGTGGSYEQYF
CDR3nt: TGTGCCAGTACCCCCGGGACAGGGGGCTCCTACGAGCAGTACTTC

j_gene: TRBJ1-1
abundance: .
d_gene: TRBD1
v_gene: TRBV29-1
CDR3aa: CSVLGTGVEAFF
CDR3nt: TGCAGCGTTTTGGGGACAGGGGTGGAAGCTTTCTTT

j_gene: TRBJ1-2
abundance: .
d_gene: .
v_gene: TRBV4-1
CDR3aa: CASSQAADTNYGYTF
CDR3nt: TGCGCCAGCAGCCAAGCAGCGGATACAAACTATGGCTACACCTTC

j_gene: TRBJ2-7
abundance: .
d_gene: .
v_gene: TRBV7-9
CDR3aa: CASSFSPSYEQYF
CDR3nt: TGTGCCAGCAGCTTCTCCCCCTCCTACGAGCAGTACTTC

j_gene: TRBJ1-4
abundance: once
d_gene: TRBD1
v_gene: TRBV7-2
CDR3aa: CASSLGTGKATNEKLFF
CDR3nt: TGTGCCAGCAGCTTAGGGACAGGGAAAGCAACTAATGAAAAACTGTTTTTT

j_gene: TRBJ1-2
abundance: .
d_gene: TRBD1
v_gene: TRBV19
CDR3aa: CASSRGTGGTTNYGYTF
CDR3nt: TGTGCCAGTAGTCGAGGGACAGGGGGCACGACGAACTATGGCTACACCTTC

j_gene: TRBJ2-2
abundance: .
d_gene: .
v_gene: TRBV13
CDR3aa: CASSHTGELFF
CDR3nt: TGTGCCAGCAGTCATACCGGGGAGCTGTTTTTT

j_gene: TRBJ1-5
abundance: .
d_gene: .
v_gene: TRBV20-1
CDR3aa: CSASWQSNQPQHF
CDR3nt: TGCAGTGCTAGTTGGCAGAGCAATCAGCCCCAGCATTTT

j_gene: TRBJ1-3
abundance: .
d_gene: TRBD1
v_gene: TRBV5-1
CDR3aa: CASSPTGVGNTIYF
CDR3nt: TGCGCCAGCAGCCCGACAGGGGTTGGAAACACCATATATTTT

j_gene: TRBJ1-4
abundance: .
d_gene: .
v_gene: TRBV12-3/TRBV12-4
CDR3aa: CASSLTGKLFF
CDR3nt: TGTGCCAGCAGTTTAACCGGAAAACTGTTTTTT

j_gene: TRBJ2-5
abundance: .
d_gene: TRBD2
v_gene: TRBV5-6
CDR3aa: CASSGLAGAETQYF
CDR3nt: TGTGCCAGCAGCGGGCTAGCGGGGGCGGAGACCCAGTACTTC

j_gene: TRBJ2-1
abundance: once
d_gene: TRBD1
v_gene: TRBV6-1
CDR3aa: CASSVQGVRYYNEQFF
CDR3nt: TGTGCCAGCAGTGTACAGGGGGTTCGGTATTACAATGAGCAGTTCTTC

j_gene: TRBJ1-2
abundance: .
d_gene: TRBD1
v_gene: TRBV3-1/TRBV3-2
CDR3aa: CASSQAPDRGASGF
CDR3nt: TGTGCCAGCAGCCAAGCGCCAGACAGGGGGGCCTCAGGCTTC

j_gene: TRBJ2-3
abundance: .
d_gene: TRBD2
v_gene: TRBV29-1
CDR3aa: CSVEPAGGPTDTQYF
CDR3nt: TGCAGCGTTGAGCCAGCGGGGGGCCCCACAGATACGCAGTATTTT

j_gene: TRBJ1-6
abundance: .
d_gene: TRBD1
v_gene: TRBV5-8
CDR3aa: CASSSHRDRKVSSYNSPLHF
CDR3nt: TGTGCCAGCAGCTCTCACCGGGACAGAAAAGTGAGCTCCTATAATTCACCCCTCCACTTT

j_gene: TRBJ2-1
abundance: .
d_gene: TRBD1
v_gene: TRBV2
CDR3aa: CASSRQGVRSYNEQFF
CDR3nt: TGTGCCAGCAGCCGACAGGGTGTAAGGTCCTACAATGAGCAGTTCTTC

j_gene: TRBJ1-3
abundance: .
d_gene: .
v_gene: TRBV6-5
CDR3aa: CASSYSSPYSGNTIYF
CDR3nt: TGTGCCAGCAGTTACTCGAGCCCGTACTCTGGAAACACCATATATTTT

j_gene: TRBJ1-2
abundance: .
d_gene: TRBD1
v_gene: TRBV28
CDR3aa: CASSSRDRGLWVYGYTF
CDR3nt: TGTGCCAGCAGTTCCCGGGACAGGGGGCTTTGGGTGTATGGCTACACCTTC

j_gene: TRBJ1-6
abundance: .
d_gene: TRBD1
v_gene: TRBV2
CDR3aa: CASSEWSRGNSPLHF
CDR3nt: TGTGCCAGCAGTGAATGGAGCAGGGGGAATTCACCCCTCCACTTT

j_gene: TRBJ1-1
abundance: once
d_gene: .
v_gene: TRBV3-1/TRBV3-2
CDR3aa: CASSHNRARAQEAFF
CDR3nt: TGTGCCAGCAGCCATAACAGGGCCCGCGCACAAGAAGCTTTCTTT

j_gene: TRBJ1-2
abundance: few
d_gene: TRBD1
v_gene: TRBV30
CDR3aa: CAWSVPIGTGEYGYTF
CDR3nt: TGTGCCTGGAGTGTACCTATCGGGACAGGGGAATATGGCTACACCTTC

j_gene: TRBJ2-1
abundance: few
d_gene: TRBD2
v_gene: TRBV5-4
CDR3aa: CASSLGLAGDNEQFF
CDR3nt: TGTGCCAGCAGCTTAGGACTAGCGGGGGACAATGAGCAGTTCTTC

j_gene: TRBJ1-2
abundance: .
d_gene: .
v_gene: TRBV7-9
CDR3aa: CASSLVISPGGYTF
CDR3nt: TGTGCCAGCAGCTTAGTGATCTCCCCGGGGGGCTACACCTTC

j_gene: TRBJ1-2
abundance: .
d_gene: TRBD1
v_gene: TRBV6-6
CDR3aa: CATQSGDRDVTGYTF
CDR3nt: TGTGCCACCCAATCCGGGGACAGGGACGTGACTGGCTACACCTTC

j_gene: TRBJ1-2
abundance: .
d_gene: .
v_gene: TRBV28
CDR3aa: CASSLEDSIYGYTF
CDR3nt: TGTGCCAGCAGTTTGGAGGACAGTATCTATGGCTACACCTTC

j_gene: TRBJ1-2
abundance: few
d_gene: .
v_gene: TRBV6-5
CDR3aa: CASSNPGNYGYTF
CDR3nt: TGTGCCAGCAGTAACCCAGGGAACTATGGCTACACCTTC

j_gene: TRBJ1-5
abundance: .
d_gene: TRBD1
v_gene: TRBV6-5
CDR3aa: CASSQTGQGGQPQHF
CDR3nt: TGTGCCAGCAGTCAAACGGGACAGGGAGGGCAGCCCCAGCATTTT

j_gene: TRBJ2-5
abundance: .
d_gene: TRBD2
v_gene: TRBV7-2
CDR3aa: CASSPGTSGETQYF
CDR3nt: TGTGCCAGCAGCCCCGGGACTAGCGGGGAGACCCAGTACTTC